The 4 T cell receptor beta chains below all came from one sample that was sequenced in a study of blood T cells in healthy people across ages. Primed by a sample-barcoded 5' primer and a J-beta primer mix, a second PCR proceeded for 7 to 11 cycles. TCRdb independently ran MiXCR on the 5' RACE reads; one entry per CDR3 protein. The sample has hundreds of thousands of distinct CDR3 sequences, 30% to 45% seen once; the top ten hold 10% to 15%. The sequenced sample was blood. The receptors were gathered from a man in his late teens or twenties in good health.

This rearrangement joins TRBV5-5 to TRBJ2-1, with 8 nucleotides matching TRBD1. J gave up 7 bases and V 3 bases, and 6 bases lay outside the gene matches. Germline CDR1 is SGHKS and CDR2 is YYEKEE (reference sequence). There are 14 residues in the CDR3. The CDR3 coding sequence is TGTGCCAGCAGCTCAGGGACAGGACTGAATGAGCAGTTCTTC. Amino acid sequence: CASSSGTGLNEQFF.

This clonotype has only a few counts. CDR3 amino acids: CAISGDTGLRSNQPQHF. CDR3 nucleotide sequence: TGTGCCATCAGTGGGGACACAGGGCTAAGGAGCAATCAGCCCCAGCATTTT. V usage is TRBV10-3 and J usage is TRBJ1-5; maybe TRBD1 (6 bases). This CDR3 is 17 amino acids long. Trimming removed 4 bases from V and 1 base from J, with 17 bases in between. Germline V gives CDR1 ENHRY, CDR2 SYGVKD.

This clonotype was seen at least ten times. This CDR3 is CSARRDTTYEQYF. The DNA for the CDR3 is TGCAGTGCAAGAAGGGACACGACCTACGAGCAGTACTTC. The chain carries TRBV20-1 and TRBJ2-7, with D perhaps TRBD1 (6 bases). The germline V gene has CDR1 DFQATT and CDR2 SNEGSKA (reference sequence). Deletions cut 6 bases from V and 2 bases from J, with 14 bases between. This CDR3 is 13 amino acids long.

This chain links TRBV18 with TRBJ1-6; no clear D gene. Germline V gene data show CDR1 as KGHSH and CDR2 as LQKENI. Trimming stripped 1 base from V and 9 bases from J, with 7 bases between. The CDR3 contains 13 residues. The CDR3 protein is CASSPLEGSPLHF. The CDR3 DNA reads TGTGCCAGCTCACCACTTGAGGGTTCACCCCTCCACTTT.